The clone carrying this T cell receptor (beta chain) has a single count. Per the authors' pipeline: Reference gene primer amplification yielded estimated nucleated cell counts. TCRdb's table, derived via immunoSEQ multiplex PCR, lists solely in-frame clones and lacks some. The V and J calls and the clone size are those of that table, but D and trimming were determined from the DNA. The data contain 250,000 to 300,000 clones, approximately 85% of them singletons. These data originate in a study of blood T cell repertoires in COVID-19. For the study at large: Italy, Spain and the United States were the sources of the convalescent and acute COVID-19 samples. Sources were T cells, B-cell-depleted T cells, or PBMCs; the material itself was cDNA or gDNA.

The CDR3 consists of 13 residues. V lost 10 bases to trimming and J lost 1 base, with 12 bases between them. Germline V gene sequence: CDR1 ENHRY, CDR2 SYGVKD. The sequence was obtained from a man aged 50 to 60 with active or convalescent COVID-19. Sequencing was performed on peripheral blood. The chain carries TRBV10-3 and TRBJ2-3, with D possibly TRBD1 on 5 matching bases. The CDR3 bases are TGTGCCAGCCAGGGTAGGGGCACAGATACGCAGTATTTT. Protein: CASQGRGTDTQYF.